This is a list of T cell receptor beta chains from one sample in a study of beta chain features in type 1 diabetes. Libraries were prepared by immunoSEQ multiplex PCR; TCRdb keeps only in-frame clonotypes and omits some of them. The repertoire has fewer than 900,000 clones, 15% to 20% of them found once; the top ten carry 0.02% to 0.025%. Sequenced input: naive CD4+ T cells from blood. These receptors originate from a woman between 18 and 29 years old in good health. CDR3s include the opening cysteine and the closing phenylalanine or tryptophan. The order of the fields is V gene, J gene, CDR3 protein.

V: TRBV7-2; J: TRBJ2-3; CDR3: CASSLRQATDTQYF
V: TRBV7-2; J: TRBJ2-5; CDR3: CASSSNAYETQYF
V: TRBV7-2; J: TRBJ1-4; CDR3: CASSFGEKLFF
V: TRBV10-3; J: TRBJ2-1; CDR3: CAISPRGDEQFF
V: TRBV5-1; J: TRBJ2-1; CDR3: CASSLGLAAGDEQFF
V: TRBV7-3; J: TRBJ2-7; CDR3: CASSFPRGISGAPYEQYF
V: TRBV18; J: TRBJ2-3; CDR3: CASSPPLGQAFGTQYF
V: TRBV28; J: TRBJ1-1; CDR3: CASSLLGQGARTEAFF
V: TRBV18; J: TRBJ2-3; CDR3: CASSPPWSSQARTQYF
V: TRBV27; J: TRBJ2-2; CDR3: CASGRYTGELFF
V: TRBV30; J: TRBJ2-2; CDR3: CAWTSPPTRWTGELFF
V: TRBV27; J: TRBJ1-5; CDR3: CASSGDGQGSNQPQHF
V: TRBV9; J: TRBJ1-3; CDR3: CASSAHGTGSGNTIYF
V: TRBV7-3; J: TRBJ2-1; CDR3: CASSLRRDSYNEQFF
V: TRBV28; J: TRBJ2-1; CDR3: CASSLSEEGRNEQFF
V: TRBV19; J: TRBJ2-2; CDR3: CASSIQGSAGELFF
V: TRBV6-5; J: TRBJ2-4; CDR3: CGQGVAKNIQYF
V: TRBV4-2; J: TRBJ1-3; CDR3: CASSQGTASGNTIYF
V: TRBV14; J: TRBJ2-4; CDR3: CASSQDVRASAKNIQYF
V: TRBV14; J: TRBJ2-1; CDR3: CASSQIEDIYEQFF
V: TRBV6-5; J: TRBJ2-2; CDR3: CASSYSWGAAGELFF
V: TRBV23-1; J: TRBJ1-4; CDR3: CASSQGTGCSTNEKLFF
V: TRBV5-1; J: TRBJ2-3; CDR3: CASNAIRGTDTQYF
V: TRBV18; J: TRBJ2-6; CDR3: CASSQGTRGAGANVLTF
V: TRBV19; J: TRBJ2-3; CDR3: CASSGNIAANTQYF
V: TRBV28; J: TRBJ2-7; CDR3: CASSTGTGVPYEQYF
V: TRBV6-5; J: TRBJ2-7; CDR3: CASRPTGHYEQYF
V: TRBV19; J: TRBJ2-5; CDR3: CASMAGVQNHRKTQYF
V: TRBV10-3; J: TRBJ2-6; CDR3: CAISGQGAGANVLTF
V: TRBV7-9; J: TRBJ2-2; CDR3: CASSSRGLAANTGELFF
V: TRBV7-6; J: TRBJ2-5; CDR3: CASSLVASGKETQYF
V: TRBV14; J: TRBJ1-1; CDR3: CASSRTRNTEAFF
V: TRBV7-8; J: TRBJ2-2; CDR3: CASSMGQSGLAGELFF
V: TRBV5-1; J: TRBJ2-1; CDR3: CASSLRGSYNEQFF
V: TRBV9; J: TRBJ2-3; CDR3: CASSVGRTSASTDTQYF
V: TRBV5-6; J: TRBJ2-3; CDR3: CASSLGLAFYF
V: TRBV25-1; J: TRBJ1-3; CDR3: CASNSDSGNTIYF
V: TRBV4-2; J: TRBJ2-1; CDR3: CASSQTLGTLLFF
V: TRBV6-5; J: TRBJ2-7; CDR3: CASSYSGHYEQYF
V: TRBV5-6; J: TRBJ2-6; CDR3: CASSLLVNPSGANVLTF
V: TRBV19; J: TRBJ2-4; CDR3: CASSICRSIAKNIQYF
V: TRBV6-6; J: TRBJ2-3; CDR3: CASSLSGPTDTQYF